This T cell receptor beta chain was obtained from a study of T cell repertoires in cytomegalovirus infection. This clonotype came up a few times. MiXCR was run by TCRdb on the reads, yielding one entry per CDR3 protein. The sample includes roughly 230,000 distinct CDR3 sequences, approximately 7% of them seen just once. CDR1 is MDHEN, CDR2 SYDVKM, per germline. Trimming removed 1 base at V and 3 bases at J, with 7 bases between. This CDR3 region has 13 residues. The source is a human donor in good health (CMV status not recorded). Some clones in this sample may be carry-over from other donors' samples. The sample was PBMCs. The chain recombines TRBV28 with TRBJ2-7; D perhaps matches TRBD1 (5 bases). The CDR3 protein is CASSLFQGYEQYF. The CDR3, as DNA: TGTGCCAGCAGTTTATTCCAGGGCTACGAGCAGTACTTC. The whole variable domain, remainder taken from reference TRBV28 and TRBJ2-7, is DVKVTQSSRYLVKRTGEKVFLECVQDMDHENMFWYRQDPGLGLRLIYFSYDVKMKEKGDIPEGYSVSREKKERFSLILESASTNQTSMYLCASSLFQGYEQYFGPGTRLTVT.